This paragraph reports one TCR beta chain. The data belong to a study of T-cell reconstitution after alpha-beta-depleted transplantation in children. Unique molecular identifiers were incorporated when the TCRbeta library was constructed. Via MiXCR, TCRdb re-called the PCR reads, giving one row per CDR3 protein. The sample includes about 340,000 distinct CDR3 sequences, 10% seen only once; the top ten take less than 2.5%. This CDR3 is 16 amino acids long. V was clipped by 3 bases and J by 1 base; unmatched bases: 8. Germline lookup yields CDR1 LNHNV and CDR2 YYDKDF (reference sequence). The chain couples TRBV15 to TRBJ2-7; 8 bases fit TRBD2. Sequenced material: PBMCs from the stem cell graft donor, taken from the stem cell graft. The TCR was taken from a human donor who donated a stem cell graft to a child with acute lymphoblastic leukemia. CDR3 region: CATSRPHSGGSYEQYF. CDR3 nucleotide sequence: TGTGCCACCAGCAGGCCCCACAGCGGGGGATCCTACGAGCAGTACTTC.